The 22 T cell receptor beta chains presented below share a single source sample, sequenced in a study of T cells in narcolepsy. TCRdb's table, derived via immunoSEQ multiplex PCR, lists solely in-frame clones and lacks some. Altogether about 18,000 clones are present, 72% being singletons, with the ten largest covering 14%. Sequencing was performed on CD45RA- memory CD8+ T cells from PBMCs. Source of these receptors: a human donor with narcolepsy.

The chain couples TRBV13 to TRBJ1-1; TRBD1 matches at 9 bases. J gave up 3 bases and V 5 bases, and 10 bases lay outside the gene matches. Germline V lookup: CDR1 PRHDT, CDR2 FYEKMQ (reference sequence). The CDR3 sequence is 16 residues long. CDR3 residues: CASSVNRGLGDTEAFF. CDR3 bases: TGTGCCAGCAGCGTAAACAGGGGGCTAGGGGACACTGAAGCTTTCTTT.

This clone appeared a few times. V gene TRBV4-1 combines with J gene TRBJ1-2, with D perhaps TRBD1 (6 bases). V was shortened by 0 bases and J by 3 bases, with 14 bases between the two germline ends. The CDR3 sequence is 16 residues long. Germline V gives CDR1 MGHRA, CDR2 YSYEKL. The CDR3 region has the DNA TGCGCCAGCAGCCAAGATGTGGGGGCGAAATACTATGGCTACACCTTC. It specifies CASSQDVGAKYYGYTF.

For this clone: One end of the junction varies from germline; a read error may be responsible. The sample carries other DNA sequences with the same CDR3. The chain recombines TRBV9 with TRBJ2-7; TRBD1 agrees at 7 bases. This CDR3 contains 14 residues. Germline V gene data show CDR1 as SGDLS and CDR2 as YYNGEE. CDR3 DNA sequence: TGCGCCAGCAGCGTAGGAGACAGGGCAGGGGAGCAGTACTTC. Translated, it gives CASSVGDRAGEQYF.

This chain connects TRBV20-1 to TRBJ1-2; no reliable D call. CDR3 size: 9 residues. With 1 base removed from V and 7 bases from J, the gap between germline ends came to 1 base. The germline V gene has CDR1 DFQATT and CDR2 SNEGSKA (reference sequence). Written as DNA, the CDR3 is TGCAGTGCTAGAGGTGGCTACACCTTC. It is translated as CSARGGYTF.

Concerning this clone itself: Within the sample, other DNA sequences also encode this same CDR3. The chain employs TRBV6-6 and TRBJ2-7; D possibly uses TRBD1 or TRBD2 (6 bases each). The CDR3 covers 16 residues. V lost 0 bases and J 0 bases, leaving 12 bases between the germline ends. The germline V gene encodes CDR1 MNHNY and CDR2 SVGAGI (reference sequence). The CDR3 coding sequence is TGTGCCAGCAGTTACTCAGGGGGGACGTCCTCCTACGAGCAGTACTTC. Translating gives CASSYSGGTSSYEQYF.

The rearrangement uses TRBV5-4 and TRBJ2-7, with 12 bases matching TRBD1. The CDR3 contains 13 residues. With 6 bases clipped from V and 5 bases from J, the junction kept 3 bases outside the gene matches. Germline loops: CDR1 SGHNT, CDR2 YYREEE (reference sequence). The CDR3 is CASTGTGGDEQYF. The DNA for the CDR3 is TGTGCCAGCACCGGGACAGGGGGCGACGAGCAGTACTTC.

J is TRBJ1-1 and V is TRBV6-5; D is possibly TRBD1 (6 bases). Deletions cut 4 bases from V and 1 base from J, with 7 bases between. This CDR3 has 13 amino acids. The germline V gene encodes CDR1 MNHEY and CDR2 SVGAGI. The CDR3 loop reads CASSLGQNTEAFF. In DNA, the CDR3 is TGTGCCAGCAGTTTGGGACAGAACACTGAAGCTTTCTTT.

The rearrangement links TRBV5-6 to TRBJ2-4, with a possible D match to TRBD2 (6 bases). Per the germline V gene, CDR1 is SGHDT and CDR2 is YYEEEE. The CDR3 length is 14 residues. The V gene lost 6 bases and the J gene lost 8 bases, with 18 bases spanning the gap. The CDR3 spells CASMQGGGMDIQYF. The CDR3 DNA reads TGTGCCAGCATGCAGGGAGGCGGGATGGACATTCAGTACTTC.

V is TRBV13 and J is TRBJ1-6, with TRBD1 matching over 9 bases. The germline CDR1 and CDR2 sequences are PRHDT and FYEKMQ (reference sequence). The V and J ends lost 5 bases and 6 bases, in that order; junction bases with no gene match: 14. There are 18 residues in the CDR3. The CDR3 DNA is TGTGCCAGCAGCCCTTCGACCGGGACAGGGAAATTTAATTCACCCCTCCACTTT. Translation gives CASSPSTGTGKFNSPLHF.

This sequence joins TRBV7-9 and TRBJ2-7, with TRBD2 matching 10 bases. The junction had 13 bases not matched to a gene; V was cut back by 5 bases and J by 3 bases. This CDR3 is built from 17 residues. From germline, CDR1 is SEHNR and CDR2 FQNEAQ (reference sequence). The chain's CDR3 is CASSPGVSGGQSYEQYF. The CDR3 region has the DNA TGTGCCAGCAGCCCAGGGGTTAGCGGGGGGCAGAGCTACGAGCAGTACTTC. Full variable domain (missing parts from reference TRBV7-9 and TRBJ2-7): DTGVSQNPRHKITKRGQNVTFRCDPISEHNRLYWYRQTLGQGPEFLTYFQNEAQLEKSRLLSDRFSAERPKGSFSTLEIQRTEQGDSAMYLCASSPGVSGGQSYEQYFGPGTRLTVT.

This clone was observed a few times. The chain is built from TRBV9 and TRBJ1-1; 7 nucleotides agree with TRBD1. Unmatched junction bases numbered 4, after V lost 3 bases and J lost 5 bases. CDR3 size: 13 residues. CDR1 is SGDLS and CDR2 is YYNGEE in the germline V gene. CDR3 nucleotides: TGTGCCAGCAGCGGAGACAGGGATACTGAAGCTTTCTTT. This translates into CASSGDRDTEAFF.

The CDR3 DNA follows: TGCGCCAGCAGCCAGGACACCTATGGCTACACCTTC. Translating gives CASSQDTYGYTF. The chain couples TRBV5-1 to TRBJ1-2; possibly TRBD1 for D (5 bases). The V gene's germline CDR1 is SGHRS and CDR2 YFSETQ. The CDR3 is made up of 12 amino acids. V lost 4 bases to trimming and J lost 4 bases, with 8 bases between them.

CDR3 DNA: TGTGCCAGTAGTAACGAGCGGGGCTATAATTCACCCCTCCACTTT. This gives the protein CASSNERGYNSPLHF. The J gene is TRBJ1-6, the V gene TRBV19, with D uncertain. V was cut by 4 bases and J by 3 bases, with 10 bases left in between. Looked up from germline, CDR1 is LNHDA and CDR2 is SQIVND (reference sequence). The CDR3 is 15 residues long.

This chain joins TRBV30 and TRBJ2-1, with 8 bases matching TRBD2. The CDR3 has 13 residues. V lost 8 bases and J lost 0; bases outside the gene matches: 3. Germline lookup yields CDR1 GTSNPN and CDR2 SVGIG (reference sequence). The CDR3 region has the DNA TGTGCCCAGGCGGGGGGCTCCTACAATGAGCAGTTCTTC. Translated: CAQAGGSYNEQFF.

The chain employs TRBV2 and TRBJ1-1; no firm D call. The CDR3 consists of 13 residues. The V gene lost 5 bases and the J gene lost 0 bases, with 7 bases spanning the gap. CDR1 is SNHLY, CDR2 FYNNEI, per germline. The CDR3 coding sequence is TGTGCCAGCAGTTTCAACATGAACACTGAAGCTTTCTTT. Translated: CASSFNMNTEAFF.

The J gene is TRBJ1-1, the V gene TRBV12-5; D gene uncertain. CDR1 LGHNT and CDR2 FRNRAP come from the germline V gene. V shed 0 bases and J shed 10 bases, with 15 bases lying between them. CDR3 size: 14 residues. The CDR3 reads CASGLVSEISGAFF. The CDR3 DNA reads TGTGCTAGTGGTTTGGTAAGCGAGATCAGCGGAGCTTTCTTT. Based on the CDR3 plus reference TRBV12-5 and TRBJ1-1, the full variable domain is DARVTQTPRHKVTEMGQEVTMRCQPILGHNTVFWYRQTMMQGLELLAYFRNRAPLDDSGMPKDRFSAEMPDATLATLKIQPSEPRDSAVYFCASGLVSEISGAFFGQGTRLTVV.

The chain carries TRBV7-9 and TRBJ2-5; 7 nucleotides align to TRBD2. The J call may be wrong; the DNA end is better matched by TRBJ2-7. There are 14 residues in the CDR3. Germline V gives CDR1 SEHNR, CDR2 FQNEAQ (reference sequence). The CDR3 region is CASSHSSGTYEQYF. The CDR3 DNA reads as TGTGCCAGCAGCCACTCTAGCGGAACTTACGAGCAGTACTTC.

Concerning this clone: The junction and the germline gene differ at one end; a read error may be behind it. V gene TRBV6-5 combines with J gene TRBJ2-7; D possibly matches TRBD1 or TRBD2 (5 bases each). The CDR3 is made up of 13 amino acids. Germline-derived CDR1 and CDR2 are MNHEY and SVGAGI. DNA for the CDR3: TGTGCCAGCAATTACGGGGACGGCTACGAGCAGTACTTC. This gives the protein CASNYGDGYEQYF.

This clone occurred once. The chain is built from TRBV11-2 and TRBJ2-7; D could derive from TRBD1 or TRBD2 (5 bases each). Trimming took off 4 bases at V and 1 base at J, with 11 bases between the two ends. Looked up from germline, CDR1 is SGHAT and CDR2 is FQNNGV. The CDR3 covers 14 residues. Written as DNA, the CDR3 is TGTGCCAGCAGCTGGGGGACGGGATCCTACGAGCAGTACTTC. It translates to CASSWGTGSYEQYF.

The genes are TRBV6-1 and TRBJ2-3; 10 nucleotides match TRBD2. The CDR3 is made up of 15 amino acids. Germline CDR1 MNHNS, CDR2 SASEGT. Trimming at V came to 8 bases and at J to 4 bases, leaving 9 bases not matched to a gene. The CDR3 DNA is TGTGCCAGCCTTCGGCTAGCGGGAGAGGCAGATACGCAGTATTTT. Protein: CASLRLAGEADTQYF.

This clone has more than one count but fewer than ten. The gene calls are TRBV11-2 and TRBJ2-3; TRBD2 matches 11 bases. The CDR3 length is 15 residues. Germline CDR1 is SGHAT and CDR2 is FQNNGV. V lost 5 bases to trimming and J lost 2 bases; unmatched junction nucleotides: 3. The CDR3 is CASSLSGGATDTQYF. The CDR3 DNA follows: TGTGCCAGCAGCCTTAGCGGGGGGGCCACAGATACGCAGTATTTT.

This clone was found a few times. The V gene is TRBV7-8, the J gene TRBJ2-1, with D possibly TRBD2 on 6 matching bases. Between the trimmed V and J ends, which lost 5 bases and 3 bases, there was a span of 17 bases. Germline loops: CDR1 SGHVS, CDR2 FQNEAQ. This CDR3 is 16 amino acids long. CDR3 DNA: TGTGCCAGCAGCCAGGACTTGAGCGGGCTCTACAATGAGCAGTTCTTC. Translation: CASSQDLSGLYNEQFF. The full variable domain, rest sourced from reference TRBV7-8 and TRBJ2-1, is GAGVSQSPRYKVAKRGQDVALRCDPISGHVSLFWYQQALGQGPEFLTYFQNEAQLDKSGLPSDRFFAERPEGSVSTLKIQRTQQEDSAVYLCASSQDLSGLYNEQFFGPGTRLTVL.